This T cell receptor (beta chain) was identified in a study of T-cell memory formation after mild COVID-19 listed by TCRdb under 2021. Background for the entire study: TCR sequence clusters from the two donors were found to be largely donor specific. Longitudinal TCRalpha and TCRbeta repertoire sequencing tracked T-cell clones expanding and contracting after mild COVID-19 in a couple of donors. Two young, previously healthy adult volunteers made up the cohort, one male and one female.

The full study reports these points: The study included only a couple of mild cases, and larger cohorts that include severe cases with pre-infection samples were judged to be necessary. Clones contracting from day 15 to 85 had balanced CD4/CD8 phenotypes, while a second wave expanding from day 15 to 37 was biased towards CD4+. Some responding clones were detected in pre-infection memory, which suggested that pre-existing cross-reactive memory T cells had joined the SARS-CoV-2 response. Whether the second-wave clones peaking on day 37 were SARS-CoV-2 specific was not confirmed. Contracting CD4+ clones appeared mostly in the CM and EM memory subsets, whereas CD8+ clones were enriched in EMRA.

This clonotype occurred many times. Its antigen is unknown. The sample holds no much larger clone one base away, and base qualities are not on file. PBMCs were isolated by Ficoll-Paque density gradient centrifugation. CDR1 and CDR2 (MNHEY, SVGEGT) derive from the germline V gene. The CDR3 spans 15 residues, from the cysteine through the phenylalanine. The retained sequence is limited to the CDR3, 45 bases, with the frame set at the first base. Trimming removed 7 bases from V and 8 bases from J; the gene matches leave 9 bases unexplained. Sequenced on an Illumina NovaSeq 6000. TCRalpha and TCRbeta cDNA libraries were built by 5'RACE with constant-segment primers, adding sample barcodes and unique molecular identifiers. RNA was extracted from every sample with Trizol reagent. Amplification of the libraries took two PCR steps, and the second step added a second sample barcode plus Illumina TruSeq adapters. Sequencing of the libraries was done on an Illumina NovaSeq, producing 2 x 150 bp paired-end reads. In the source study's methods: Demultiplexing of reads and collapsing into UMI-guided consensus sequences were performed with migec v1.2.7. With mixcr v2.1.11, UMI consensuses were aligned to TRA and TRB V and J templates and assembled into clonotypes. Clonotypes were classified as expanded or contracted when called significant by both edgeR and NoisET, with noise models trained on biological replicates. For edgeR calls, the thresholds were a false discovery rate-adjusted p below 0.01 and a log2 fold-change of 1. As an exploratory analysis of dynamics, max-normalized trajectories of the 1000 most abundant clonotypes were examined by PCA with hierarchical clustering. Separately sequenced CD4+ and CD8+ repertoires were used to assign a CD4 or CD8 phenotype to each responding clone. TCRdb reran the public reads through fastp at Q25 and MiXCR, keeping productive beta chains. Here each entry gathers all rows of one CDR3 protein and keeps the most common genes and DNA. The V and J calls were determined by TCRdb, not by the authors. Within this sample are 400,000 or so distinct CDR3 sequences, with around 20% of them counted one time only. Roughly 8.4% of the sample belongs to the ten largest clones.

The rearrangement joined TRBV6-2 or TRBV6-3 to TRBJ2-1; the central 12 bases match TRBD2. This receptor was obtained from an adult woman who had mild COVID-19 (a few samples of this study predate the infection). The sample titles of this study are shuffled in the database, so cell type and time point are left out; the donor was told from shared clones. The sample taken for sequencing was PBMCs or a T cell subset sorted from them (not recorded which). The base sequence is TGTGCCAGCAACCGACTAGCGGGAGAAGGCCATGAGCAGTTCTTC. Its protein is CASNRLAGEGHEQFF.